A single sample is the source of the 3 T cell receptor beta chains below, sequenced in a study of shared clonotypes between healthy human individuals. Naivety among CD8 cells was defined by CD45RO negativity and positive CCR7 selection, thereby excluding terminally differentiated effector memory CD45RA+ cells. The assay was immunoSEQ multiplex PCR, and TCRdb's table has in-frame clones only and misses some. The sample has under 850,000 clones, roughly 92% seen once; the top ten hold less than 25%. Sequencing used naive CD8+ T cells sorted from blood. Source of these receptors: a man younger than 45 in good health.

CDR3 sequence: CASSDTDTGNTIYF. CDR3 DNA: TGTGCCAGCAGCGACACCGACACCGGAAACACCATATATTTT. V gene TRBV7-9 combines with J gene TRBJ1-3; D gene uncertain. CDR1 and CDR2 (germline): SEHNR, FQNEAQ (reference sequence). V was shortened by 5 bases and J by 4 bases, with 12 bases between the two germline ends. The length of the CDR3 is 14 residues.

The rearrangement links TRBV28 to TRBJ2-5, with a weak D call TRBD1 (6 bases). V shed 3 bases and J shed 3 bases, with 14 bases lying between them. In germline, CDR1 is MDHEN, CDR2 SYDVKM. This CDR3 is built from 15 residues. CDR3 amino acids: CASSFLGQDKETQYF. In nucleotides, the CDR3 is TGTGCCAGCAGTTTCTTGGGACAAGATAAAGAGACCCAGTACTTC.

The J gene is TRBJ2-7, the V gene TRBV7-9; D is perhaps TRBD2 (5 bases). V was trimmed by 4 bases and J by 5 bases, leaving 12 bases between them. The germline gives CDR1 SEHNR, CDR2 FQNEAQ (reference sequence). This CDR3 contains 13 residues. CDR3 protein: CASSSPGVHEQYF. CDR3 sequence (DNA): TGTGCCAGCAGCTCCCCCGGGGTGCACGAGCAGTACTTC.